This T cell receptor beta chain was identified in a study of cytomegalovirus exposure and HLA in healthy donors. Findings of the study overall: TCR beta chains numbering more than 150 were designated cytomegalovirus-associated. As was reported, the classifier diagnosed cytomegalovirus status with high specificity and sensitivity.

CDR3 size: 13 residues. In germline, CDR1 is SGDLS, CDR2 YYNGEE. Remarks on this clone: What it binds is unknown.

In the PCR, 60 Vbeta and 13 Jbeta primers were used. In the original processing: In a later analysis, 10 million to 11 million of about 80 million unique beta chains occurred in at least two donors. The method was immunoSEQ multiplex PCR; TCRdb's version includes in-frame clones alone and lacks a portion of them. V, J and clone size were drawn from that table, and D and trimming were deduced from the DNA. The data show fewer than 200,000 clones, 80% seen once. Material: PBMCs. This TCR derives from a young man in good health and CMV-seronegative. The gene calls are TRBV9 and TRBJ2-5; D not resolved. The tail of the sequence fits TRBJ2-7 better, so the J call may be wrong. The CDR3 nucleotides read TGTGCCAGCAGCGTAGAGGCTAGCTACGAGCAGTACTTC. Encoded protein: CASSVEASYEQYF.